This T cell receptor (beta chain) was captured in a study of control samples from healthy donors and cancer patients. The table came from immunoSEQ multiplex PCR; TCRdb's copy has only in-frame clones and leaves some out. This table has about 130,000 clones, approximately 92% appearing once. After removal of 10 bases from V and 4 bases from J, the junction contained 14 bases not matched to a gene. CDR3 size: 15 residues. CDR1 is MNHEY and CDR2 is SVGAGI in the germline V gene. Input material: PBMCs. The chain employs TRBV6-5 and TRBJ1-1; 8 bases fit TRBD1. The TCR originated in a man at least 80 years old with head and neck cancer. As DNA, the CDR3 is TGTGCCACCCAAGCCGACAGGGGAGTCTCCACTGAAGCTTTCTTT. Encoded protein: CATQADRGVSTEAFF.